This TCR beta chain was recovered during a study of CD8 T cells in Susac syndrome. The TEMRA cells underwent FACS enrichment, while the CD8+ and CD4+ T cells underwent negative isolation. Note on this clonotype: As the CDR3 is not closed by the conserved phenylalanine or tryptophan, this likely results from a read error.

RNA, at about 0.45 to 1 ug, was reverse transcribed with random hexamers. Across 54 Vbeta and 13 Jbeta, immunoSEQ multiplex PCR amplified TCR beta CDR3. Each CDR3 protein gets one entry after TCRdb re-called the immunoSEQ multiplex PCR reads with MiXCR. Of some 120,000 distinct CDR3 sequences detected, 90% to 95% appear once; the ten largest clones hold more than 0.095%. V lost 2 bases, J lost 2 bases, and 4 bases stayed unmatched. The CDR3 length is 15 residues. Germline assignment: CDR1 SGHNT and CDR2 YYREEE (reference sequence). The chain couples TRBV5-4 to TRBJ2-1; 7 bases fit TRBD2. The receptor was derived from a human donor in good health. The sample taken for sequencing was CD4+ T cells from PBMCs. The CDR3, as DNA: TGTGCCAGCAGCTTTACTAGCGTTGCCTACAATGAGCAGTTCGTC. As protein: CASSFTSVAYNEQFV.